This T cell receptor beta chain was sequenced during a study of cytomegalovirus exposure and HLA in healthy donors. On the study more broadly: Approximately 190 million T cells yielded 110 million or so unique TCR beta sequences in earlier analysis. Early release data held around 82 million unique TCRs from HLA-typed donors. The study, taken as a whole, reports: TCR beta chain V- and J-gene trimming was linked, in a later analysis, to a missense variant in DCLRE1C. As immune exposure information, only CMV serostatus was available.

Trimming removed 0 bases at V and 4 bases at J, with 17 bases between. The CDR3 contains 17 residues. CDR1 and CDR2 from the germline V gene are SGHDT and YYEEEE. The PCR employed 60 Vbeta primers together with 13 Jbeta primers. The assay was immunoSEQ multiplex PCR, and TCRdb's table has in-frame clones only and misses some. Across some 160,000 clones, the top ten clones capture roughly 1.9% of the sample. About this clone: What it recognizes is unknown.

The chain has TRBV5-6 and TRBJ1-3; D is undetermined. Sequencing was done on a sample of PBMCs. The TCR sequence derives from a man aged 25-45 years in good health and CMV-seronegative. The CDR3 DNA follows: TGTGCCAGCAGCTTGGAGGTGGGAGGGCACGCCGGAAACACCATATATTTT. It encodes CASSLEVGGHAGNTIYF.